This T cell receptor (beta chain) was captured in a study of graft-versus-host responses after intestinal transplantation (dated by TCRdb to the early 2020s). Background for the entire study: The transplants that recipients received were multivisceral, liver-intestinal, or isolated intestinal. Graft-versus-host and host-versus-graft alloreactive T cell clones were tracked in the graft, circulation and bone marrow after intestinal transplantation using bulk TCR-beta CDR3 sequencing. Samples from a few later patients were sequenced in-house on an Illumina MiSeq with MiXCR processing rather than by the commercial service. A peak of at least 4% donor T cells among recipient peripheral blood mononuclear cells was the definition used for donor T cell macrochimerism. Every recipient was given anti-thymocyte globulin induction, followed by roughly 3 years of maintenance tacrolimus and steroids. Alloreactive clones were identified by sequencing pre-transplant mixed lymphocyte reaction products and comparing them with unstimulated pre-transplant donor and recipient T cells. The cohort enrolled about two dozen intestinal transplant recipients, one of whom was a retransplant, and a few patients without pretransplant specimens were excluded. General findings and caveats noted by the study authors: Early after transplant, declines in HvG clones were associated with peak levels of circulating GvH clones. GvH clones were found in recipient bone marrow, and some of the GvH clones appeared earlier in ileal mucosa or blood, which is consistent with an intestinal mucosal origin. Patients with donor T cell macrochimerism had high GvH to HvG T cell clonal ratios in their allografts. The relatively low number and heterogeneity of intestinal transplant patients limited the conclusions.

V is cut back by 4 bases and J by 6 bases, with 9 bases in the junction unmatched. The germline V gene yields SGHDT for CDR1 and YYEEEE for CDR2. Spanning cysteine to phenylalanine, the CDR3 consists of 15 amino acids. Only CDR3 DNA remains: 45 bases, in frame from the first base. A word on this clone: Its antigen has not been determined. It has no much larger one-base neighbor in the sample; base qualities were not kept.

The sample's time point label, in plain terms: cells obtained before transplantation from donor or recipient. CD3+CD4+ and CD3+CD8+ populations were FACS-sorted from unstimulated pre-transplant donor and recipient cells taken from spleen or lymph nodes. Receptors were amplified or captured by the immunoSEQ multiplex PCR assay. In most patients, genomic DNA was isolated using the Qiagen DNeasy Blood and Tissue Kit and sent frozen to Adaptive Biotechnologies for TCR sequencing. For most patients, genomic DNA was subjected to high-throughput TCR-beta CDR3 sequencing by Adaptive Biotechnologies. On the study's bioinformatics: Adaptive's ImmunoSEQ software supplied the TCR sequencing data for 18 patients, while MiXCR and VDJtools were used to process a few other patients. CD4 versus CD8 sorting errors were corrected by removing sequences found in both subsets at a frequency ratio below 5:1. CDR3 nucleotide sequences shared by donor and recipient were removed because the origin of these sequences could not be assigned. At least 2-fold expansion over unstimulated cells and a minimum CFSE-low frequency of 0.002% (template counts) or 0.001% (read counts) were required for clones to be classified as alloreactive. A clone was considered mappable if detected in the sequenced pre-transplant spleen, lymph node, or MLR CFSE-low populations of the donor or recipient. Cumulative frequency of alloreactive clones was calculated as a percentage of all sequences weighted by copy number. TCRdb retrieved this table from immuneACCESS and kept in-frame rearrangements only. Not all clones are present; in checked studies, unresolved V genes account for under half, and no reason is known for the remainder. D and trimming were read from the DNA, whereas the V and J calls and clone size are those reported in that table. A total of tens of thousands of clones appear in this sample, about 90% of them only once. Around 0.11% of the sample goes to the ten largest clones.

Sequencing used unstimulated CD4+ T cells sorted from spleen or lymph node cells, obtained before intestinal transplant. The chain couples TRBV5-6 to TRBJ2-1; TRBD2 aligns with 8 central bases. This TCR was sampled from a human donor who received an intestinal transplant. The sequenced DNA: TGTGCCAGCAGCACTGGGACTAGTTGGGGCAATGAGCAGTTCTTC. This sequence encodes CASSTGTSWGNEQFF.